The 32 T cell receptor beta chains in this list originate from one sample, sequenced in a study of T cell repertoires in cytomegalovirus infection. For these receptors, no antigen is known. TCRdb redid the calling of the reads with MiXCR, one entry per CDR3 protein. Of some 320,000 distinct CDR3 sequences in the sample, about 28% are singletons; the top ten hold 20%. This material consisted of cultured PBMCs, taken from culture after CMV antigen stimulation. These receptors all stem from a human donor in good health (CMV status not recorded). Some clones in this sample may be carry-over from other donors' samples.

J is TRBJ2-2 and V is TRBV7-4, with 8 bases aligning to TRBD1. The J segment lost 1 base and the V segment lost 5 bases, leaving 6 bases of the junction unmatched. The CDR3 is 16 residues long. CDR1 SGHVT and CDR2 SQSDAQ come from the germline V gene. This chain's CDR3 is CASSLAGQVNTGELFF. The DNA of the CDR3 is TGTGCCAGCAGCCTCGCGGGACAGGTGAACACCGGGGAGCTGTTTTTT.

The gene calls are TRBV12-3 or TRBV12-4 and TRBJ1-2; TRBD1 matches at 11 bases. CDR3 length: 14 amino acids. V dropped 3 bases and J dropped 7; count of bases not matched to a gene: 4. CDR3 nucleotides: TGTGCCAGCAGTTTCGTGGGACAGGGGGTTGGCTACACCTTC. Residues: CASSFVGQGVGYTF.

The chain uses TRBV2 and TRBJ2-3; unclear D gene. Per germline, CDR1 SNHLY and CDR2 FYNNEI. The length of the CDR3 is 13 residues. Between the trimmed V and J ends, which lost 4 bases and 3 bases, there was a span of 8 bases. The CDR3 DNA follows: TGTGCCAGCAGTGGATGGAGAACAGATACGCAGTATTTT. This translates into CASSGWRTDTQYF.

The genes are TRBV6-2 or TRBV6-3 and TRBJ1-4; 10 nucleotides line up with TRBD1. This CDR3 is built from 15 residues. Per germline, CDR1 MNHEY and CDR2 SVGEGT. Germline trimming cut 5 bases from V and 6 bases from J; bases unmatched to any gene: 6. The CDR3 DNA follows: TGTGCCAGCAGTCAACCCGGGACAGGGGATGAAAAACTGTTTTTT. It encodes CASSQPGTGDEKLFF.

V usage is TRBV27 and J usage is TRBJ2-7; 7 nucleotides line up with TRBD1. CDR3 length equals 15 residues. Trimming at V came to 5 bases and at J to 3 bases, leaving 10 bases not matched to a gene. Germline assignment: CDR1 MNHEY and CDR2 SMNVEV (reference sequence). The CDR3 protein is CASSPPGQNLYEQYF. The CDR3 DNA reads as TGTGCCAGCAGTCCCCCGGGACAGAACCTCTACGAGCAGTACTTC.

This clonotype was seen a few times. The V call is TRBV7-6, the J call TRBJ2-7; weak D call: TRBD1 (6 bases). Per the germline V gene, CDR1 is SGHVS and CDR2 is FNYEAQ. Trimming cost V 5 bases and J 4 bases, with 15 bases left between them. CDR3 size: 14 residues. CDR3 nucleotides: TGTGCCAGCAGCCCCCCGGCAGGGGCGTACGAGCAGTACTTC. Its translation: CASSPPAGAYEQYF. Together with reference TRBV7-6 and TRBJ2-7, the CDR3 gives the full variable domain: GAGVSQSPRYKVTKRGQDVALRCDPISGHVSLYWYRQALGQGPEFLTYFNYEAQQDKSGLPNDRFSAERPEGSISTLTIQRTEQRDSAMYRCASSPPAGAYEQYFGPGTRLTVT.

This sequence joins TRBV6-1 and TRBJ1-1; D perhaps matches TRBD1 (5 bases). Germline V lookup: CDR1 MNHNS, CDR2 SASEGT. The CDR3 runs 14 residues. Trimming removed 8 bases at V and 6 bases at J, with 19 bases between. Here the CDR3 DNA reads TGTGCCAGCGAGCAGTCGTACAGGATAGCTGAAGCTTTCTTT. Residues: CASEQSYRIAEAFF.

CDR3 coding DNA: TGTGCCAGCAGCCTAGGGGGTGAGGGACAAGAGACCCAGTACTTC. This encodes CASSLGGEGQETQYF. This chain uses TRBV11-2 with TRBJ2-5; tentative D call: TRBD1 (6 bases). V was cut by 5 bases and J by 2 bases, with 15 bases left in between. Germline V CDR1 and CDR2: SGHAT, FQNNGV. This CDR3 region has 15 residues.

As regards this clonotype: A read error may produce the germline difference seen at one junction end. This chain connects TRBV7-4 to TRBJ2-3, with D hard to call. CDR1 is SGHVT, CDR2 SQSDAQ, per germline. The CDR3 totals 8 residues. In nucleotides, the CDR3 is TGTGCCAGCAGCCGGACCTTTTTT. The encoded protein is CASSRTFF.

The chain employs TRBV10-3 and TRBJ1-4; 7 nucleotides agree with TRBD1. In germline, CDR1 is ENHRY, CDR2 SYGVKD. The CDR3 spans 15 residues. The trim removed 5 bases at V and 4 bases at J, leaving 7 bases unmatched. DNA for the CDR3: TGTGCCATCAGTCTCAGGGGGGGTAATAATGAAAAACTGTTTTTT. Its translation is CAISLRGGNNEKLFF.

The DNA of the CDR3 is TGTGCCAGCAGACTAGCGGCACGCACAGATACGCAGTATTTT. It specifies CASRLAARTDTQYF. The rearrangement uses TRBV27 and TRBJ2-3; TRBD2 matches at 8 bases. The CDR3 contains 14 residues. Looked up from germline, CDR1 is MNHEY and CDR2 is SMNVEV (reference sequence). J was trimmed by 1 base and V by 6 bases; bases with no gene match: 3.

The table lists this clonotype with a few counts. The chain has TRBV20-1 and TRBJ1-1; TRBD1 aligns across 7 bases. Germline V lookup: CDR1 DFQATT, CDR2 SNEGSKA (reference sequence). The CDR3 is 14 residues long. Unmatched junction bases numbered 11, after V lost 6 bases and J lost 4 bases. Here the CDR3 reads CSAPSPRGSTEAFF. The CDR3 nucleotides are TGCAGTGCCCCATCCCCCAGGGGGAGCACTGAAGCTTTCTTT.

This clonotype has more than one count but fewer than ten. CDR3 amino acids: CASKVTAGETQYF. The CDR3 nucleotides read TGTGCCAGCAAGGTAACGGCCGGAGAGACCCAGTACTTC. The chain combines TRBV6-5 with TRBJ2-5, with D unresolved. This CDR3 has 13 residues. V gave up 7 bases and J gave up 4 bases, with 13 bases separating them. The germline V gene encodes CDR1 MNHEY and CDR2 SVGAGI.

The genes are TRBV29-1 and TRBJ1-1; TRBD1 matches 8 bases. The junction had 10 bases not matched to a gene; V was cut back by 6 bases and J by 10 bases. This CDR3 has 12 amino acids. Germline assignment: CDR1 SQVTM and CDR2 ANQGSEA. CDR3 protein: CSVQGARGRAFF. CDR3 DNA: TGCAGCGTACAAGGGGCCAGGGGGCGAGCTTTCTTT. Variable domain in full (rest from reference TRBV29-1 and TRBJ1-1): SAVISQKPSRDICQRGTSLTIQCQVDSQVTMMFWYRQQPGQSLTLIATANQGSEATYESGFVIDKFPISRPNLTFSTLTVSNMSPEDSSIYLCSVQGARGRAFFGQGTRLTVV.

The rearrangement links TRBV20-1 to TRBJ1-4; D unclear. The germline gives CDR1 DFQATT, CDR2 SNEGSKA (reference sequence). The V end was cut by 2 bases, the J end by 7 bases, with 11 bases between. The CDR3 extends over 13 amino acids. CDR3 sequence reads: CSARQTLAEKLFF. CDR3 coding DNA: TGCAGTGCTAGACAGACACTGGCTGAAAAACTGTTTTTT.

The chain couples TRBV19 to TRBJ2-4, with D tentatively TRBD1 (5 bases). CDR1 is LNHDA, CDR2 SQIVND, per germline (reference sequence). This CDR3 is 14 amino acids long. Trimming removed 2 bases at V and 2 bases at J, with 7 bases between. CDR3 amino acids: CASSIQGTKNIQYF. In DNA, the CDR3 is TGTGCCAGTAGTATACAGGGTACCAAAAACATTCAGTACTTC. The full variable domain, with the rest looked up from reference TRBV19 and TRBJ2-4, is DGGITQSPKYLFRKEGQNVTLSCEQNLNHDAMYWYRQDPGQGLRLIYYSQIVNDFQKGDIAEGYSVSREKKESFPLTVTSAQKNPTAFYLCASSIQGTKNIQYFGAGTRLSVL.

The rearrangement joins TRBV5-4 to TRBJ2-3, with 13 bases fitting TRBD2. V shed 0 bases, J shed 5 bases, and the junction held 6 bases outside the gene matches. The CDR3 extends over 17 amino acids. Germline V gene lookup returns CDR1 SGHNT and CDR2 YYREEE (reference sequence). CDR3 sequence reads: CASSLGGLAGAGDTQYF. The CDR3 DNA is TGTGCCAGCAGCTTGGGCGGACTAGCGGGGGCAGGAGATACGCAGTATTTT.

This clonotype was recorded a few times. The V and J genes are TRBV12-3 or TRBV12-4 and TRBJ2-7; D possibly matches TRBD1 or TRBD2 (5 bases each). Trimming removed 3 bases at V and 2 bases at J, with 14 bases between. The CDR3 has 15 amino acids. CDR3: CASSFSGTGTYEQYF. Here the CDR3 DNA reads TGTGCCAGCAGTTTTTCCGGGACGGGTACCTACGAGCAGTACTTC.

This clonotype occurred a few times. This sequence joins TRBV4-2 and TRBJ1-4; D gene uncertain. The CDR3 has 13 amino acids. From germline, CDR1 is LGHNA and CDR2 YNFKEQ. The germline V and J ends were trimmed by 0 bases and 8 bases, with 7 bases remaining between them. The CDR3 spells CASSQDMVEKLFF. CDR3 nucleotides: TGTGCCAGCAGCCAAGATATGGTCGAAAAACTGTTTTTT.

The chain links TRBV19 to TRBJ1-2; D is ambiguous. The CDR3 is 14 residues long. V was shortened by 4 bases and J by 0 bases, with 9 bases between the two germline ends. The V gene's germline CDR1 is LNHDA and CDR2 SQIVND (reference sequence). CDR3 sequence reads: CASSRMPANYGYTF. In DNA, the CDR3 is TGTGCCAGTAGTAGAATGCCGGCTAACTATGGCTACACCTTC.

This sequence joins TRBV7-3 and TRBJ2-5; possibly TRBD1 for D (6 bases). The germline V gene has CDR1 SGHTA and CDR2 FQGTGA. The germline V and J ends were trimmed by 5 bases and 2 bases, with 15 bases remaining between them. The CDR3 runs to 15 residues. CDR3 in DNA: TGTGCCAGCAGCCCCACCGGGACACGTCAAGAGACCCAGTACTTC. As protein: CASSPTGTRQETQYF.

In this sample, this clonotype turned up many times. This rearrangement joins TRBV7-9 to TRBJ2-1, with D perhaps matching TRBD2 (9 bases). The CDR3 spans 16 residues. V was shortened by 8 bases and J by 5 bases, with 22 bases between the two germline ends. The V gene's germline CDR1 is SEHNR and CDR2 FQNEAQ (reference sequence). This CDR3 is CASRPGLAGQDNEQFF. The CDR3 coding sequence is TGTGCCAGCCGCCCCGGCCTAGCGGGACAGGACAATGAGCAGTTCTTC.

This clonotype has at least ten counts. The V and J genes are TRBV7-3 and TRBJ2-1; D perhaps matches TRBD2 (6 bases). V shed 5 bases and J shed 7 bases, with 12 bases lying between them. Germline lookup yields CDR1 SGHTA and CDR2 FQGTGA. The CDR3 is 13 residues long. CDR3 nucleotides: TGTGCCAGCAGCCCCCCCGGAGGGAATGAGCAGTTCTTC. Residues: CASSPPGGNEQFF.

For the CDR3, the DNA is TGTGCCAGCAGAGCCATACCTGTTGATGCCAAAAACATTCAGTACTTC. Amino acid sequence: CASRAIPVDAKNIQYF. The rearrangement joins TRBV6-6 to TRBJ2-4, with D hard to call. The CDR3 spans 16 residues. The germline V gene encodes CDR1 MNHNY and CDR2 SVGAGI (reference sequence). Trimming removed 6 bases at V and 1 base at J, with 16 bases between.

V usage is TRBV7-1 and J usage is TRBJ2-1; D might be TRBD1 or TRBD2, each matching 6 bases. The DNA end favors TRBJ2-7, so the J call may be wrong. Being an ORF, TRBV7-1 has a function that is uncertain. The CDR3 has 13 amino acids. CDR3 protein: CASSPSGANEQYF. The CDR3 nucleotides read TGTGCCAGCAGCCCTTCGGGGGCCAATGAGCAGTACTTC.

V gene TRBV9 combines with J gene TRBJ1-4; 7 bases align to TRBD1. Trimming took 0 bases from V and 7 from J; bases not matched to a gene: 12. Looked up from germline, CDR1 is SGDLS and CDR2 is YYNGEE. There are 17 residues in the CDR3. The CDR3 nucleotides are TGTGCCAGCAGCGTAGGGTCCGGACACAGGGGCAGTGAAAAACTGTTTTTT. This gives the protein CASSVGSGHRGSEKLFF.

This clonotype was recorded a few times. The genes are TRBV5-1 and TRBJ2-1, with D uncertain. Trimming removed 3 bases at V and 0 bases at J, with 10 bases between. The germline CDR1 and CDR2 sequences are SGHRS and YFSETQ. This CDR3 has 15 amino acids. The CDR3 DNA reads TGCGCCAGCAGCTATACATTAAGCTCCTACAATGAGCAGTTCTTC. It translates to CASSYTLSSYNEQFF.

V usage is TRBV5-4 and J usage is TRBJ2-7; the match to TRBD2 covers 9 bases. CDR1 is SGHNT and CDR2 is YYREEE in the germline V gene (reference sequence). V lost 9 bases, J lost 3 bases, and 19 bases stayed unmatched. The CDR3 is 17 residues long. The CDR3 sequence is CATSLGLAGPRGYEQYF. The CDR3 DNA reads as TGTGCCACGAGTCTGGGGCTAGCGGGACCCCGGGGCTACGAGCAGTACTTC.

The table lists this clonotype with a few counts. The rearrangement joins TRBV27 to TRBJ2-7, with TRBD1 matching over 7 bases. With V trimmed by 5 bases and J by 3 bases, 10 bases remained unmatched. Germline V lookup: CDR1 MNHEY, CDR2 SMNVEV (reference sequence). This CDR3 has 15 amino acids. The CDR3 sequence: CASSPSMGQNYEQYF. The DNA of the CDR3 is TGTGCCAGCAGTCCCAGCATGGGACAGAACTACGAGCAGTACTTC.

This clonotype was counted a few times. The chain has TRBV4-1 and TRBJ2-6; TRBD1 agrees at 8 bases. Germline loops: CDR1 MGHRA, CDR2 YSYEKL. The trim removed 3 bases at V and 1 base at J, leaving 14 bases unmatched. The CDR3 extends over 20 amino acids. CDR3 coding DNA: TGCGCCAGCAGCCAGCCAATAGCCAGGGGGCTCCCATCTGGGGCCAACGTCCTGACTTTC. Protein sequence: CASSQPIARGLPSGANVLTF.

The rearrangement links TRBV12-3 or TRBV12-4 to TRBJ1-1, with TRBD1 as a possible D gene (6 bases). The CDR3 covers 13 residues. Trimming shortened V by 7 bases and J by 4 bases, and 13 bases separated the two germline ends. CDR3 sequence (DNA): TGTGCCAGCATTCGGACAGTCACCACTGAAGCTTTCTTT. Its translation: CASIRTVTTEAFF.

The CDR3 protein is CSALQGSREQYF. The CDR3 DNA reads as TGCAGTGCATTACAGGGATCAAGGGAGCAGTACTTC. The chain couples TRBV20-1 to TRBJ2-7; TRBD1 is a possible D gene (6 bases). Trimming took off 6 bases at V and 7 bases at J, with 16 bases between the two ends. This CDR3 has 12 residues. Germline V gene lookup returns CDR1 DFQATT and CDR2 SNEGSKA (reference sequence).